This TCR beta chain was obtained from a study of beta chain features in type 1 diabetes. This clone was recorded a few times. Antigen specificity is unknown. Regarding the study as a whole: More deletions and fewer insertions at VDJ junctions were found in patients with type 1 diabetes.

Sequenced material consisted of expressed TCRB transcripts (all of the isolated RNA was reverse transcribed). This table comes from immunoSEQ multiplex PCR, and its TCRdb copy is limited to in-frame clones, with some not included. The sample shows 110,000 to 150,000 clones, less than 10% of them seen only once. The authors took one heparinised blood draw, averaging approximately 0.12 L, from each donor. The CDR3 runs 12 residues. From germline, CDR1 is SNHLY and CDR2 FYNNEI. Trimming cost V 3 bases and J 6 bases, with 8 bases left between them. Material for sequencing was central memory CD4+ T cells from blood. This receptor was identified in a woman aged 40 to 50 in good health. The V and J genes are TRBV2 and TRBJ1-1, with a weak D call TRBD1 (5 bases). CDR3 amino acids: CASSDPTAEAFF. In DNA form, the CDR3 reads TGTGCCAGCAGTGATCCGACAGCTGAAGCTTTCTTT.